This TCR beta chain was recovered during a study of blood T cell repertoires in COVID-19. In the original processing: Reference gene primer amplification in the assay estimated nucleated cell counts. Profiling relied on immunoSEQ multiplex PCR, and the TCRdb table lists in-frame clones only, not all of them. V, J and clone size reflect that table, while D and trimming were determined from the DNA. The sample has about 100,000 clones, about 86% seen once. Germline CDR1 MGHRA, CDR2 YSYEKL. CDR3 length: 18 residues. V was pared by 1 base and J by 4 bases, with 15 bases of the junction left unmatched. Source material: peripheral blood. This sequence joins TRBV4-1 and TRBJ2-5, with 7 bases aligning to TRBD2. This clonotype originated in a human donor in a cohort sampled during active COVID-19. The CDR3 coding sequence is TGCGCCAGCAGCCAAGTCCCGCTAGCGGCCTATCCAGGAGAGACCCAGTACTTC. It yields the protein CASSQVPLAAYPGETQYF.